The text below deals with one T cell receptor beta chain. This record belongs to a study of control samples from healthy donors and cancer patients. The CDR3 totals 14 residues. V was trimmed by 3 bases and J by 8 bases, leaving 17 bases between them. Per germline, CDR1 SGHNT and CDR2 YYREEE (reference sequence). Profiling relied on immunoSEQ multiplex PCR, and the TCRdb table lists in-frame clones only, not all of them. Here the sample spans fewer than 500,000 clones, 75% to 95% being singletons. Specimen: PBMCs. The genes are TRBV5-4 and TRBJ1-2, with a weak D call TRBD1 (5 bases). This receptor was identified in a man aged 35 to 55 with head and neck cancer. CDR3 region: CASSSQVFPGGYTF. DNA of the CDR3: TGTGCCAGCAGCTCACAGGTGTTCCCCGGGGGCTACACCTTC.